This passage covers 6 T cell receptor beta chains from one sample sequenced in a study of blood T cell repertoires in acute mononucleosis. Only in-frame clones appear in the TCRdb table, and some are missing; sequencing was by immunoSEQ multiplex PCR. The repertoire holds 870 or so clones, with roughly 31% as singletons. This sample's time point: convalescence about 6 months (5-8 months) after acute presentation (visit 7). This specimen consisted of EBV YVL epitope tetramer+ CD8+ T cells sorted from PBMCs, obtained during convalescence from infectious mononucleosis. Subset of the sample: CD8 T cells binding a tetramer with EBV BRLF1 109-117 peptide (YVL-BR). The receptors derive from a man aged 18 to 35 with infectious mononucleosis caused by EBV.

This clone was observed a single time. The V and J genes are TRBV6-1 and TRBJ2-5, with D unclear. With 5 bases removed from V and 11 bases from J, the gap between germline ends came to 18 bases. The length of the CDR3 is 13 residues. CDR1 is MNHNS and CDR2 is SASEGT in the germline V gene. The CDR3 reads CASSTLTEMEQYF. CDR3 in DNA: TGTGCCAGCAGTACCTTGACTGAGATGGAGCAGTACTTC.

This clone was observed at least ten times. The CDR3 nucleotides read TGTGCCAGCAGACCTACTCTGGGGCAAGCGGAGACCCAGTACTTC. It yields the protein CASRPTLGQAETQYF. The chain employs TRBV6-5 and TRBJ2-5; TRBD1 is a possible D gene (5 bases). CDR3 size: 15 residues. The germline V gene encodes CDR1 MNHEY and CDR2 SVGAGI. The V and J ends lost 6 bases and 5 bases respectively, with 19 bases between them.

Concerning this clone itself: A read error is likely here: a far larger clone is one base away. Other DNA variants within this sample encode the same CDR3. This sequence joins TRBV29-1 and TRBJ2-1, with TRBD2 matching 10 bases. Germline CDR1 and CDR2: SQVTM and ANQGSEA. The CDR3 length is 15 residues. The CDR3 loop reads CCVGLLAGEANEQFF. In DNA, the CDR3 is TGCTGCGTAGGCCTCCTAGCGGGAGAGGCCAATGAGCAGTTCTTC.

Comments on this clone: The likely explanation is a read error, given a far larger clone one base away. Other DNA sequences from this sample encode an identical CDR3 as well. The V and J genes are TRBV27 and TRBJ2-3, with 7 nucleotides matching TRBD2. Germline CDR1 reads MNHEY; CDR2 reads SMNVEV (reference sequence). The CDR3 has 14 residues. The CDR3 here is CASSLSPSGYEQYF. CDR3 nucleotides: TGTGCCAGCAGTTTATCGCCTAGCGGCTACGAGCAGTACTTT.

The CDR3 nucleotides read TGTGCCAGTAATGGCGGAAGCTACAATGAGCAGTTCTTC. Amino acids: CASNGGSYNEQFF. The genes are TRBV19 and TRBJ2-1; D ambiguous. Trimming left V 7 bases short and J 3 bases short, with 10 bases between. CDR1 is LNHDA and CDR2 is SQIVND in the germline V gene (reference sequence). The CDR3 is 13 residues long.

As concerns this clone: The identical CDR3 is also encoded by other nucleotide sequences in the sample. This chain joins TRBV30 and TRBJ1-5, with no clear D. Deletions cut 0 bases from V and 16 bases from J, with 25 bases between. Germline V gene lookup returns CDR1 GTSNPN and CDR2 SVGIG (reference sequence). The CDR3 extends over 15 amino acids. The CDR3 sequence is CAWSVPLGSNQPHHF. CDR3 DNA sequence: TGTGCCTGGAGTGTACCCCTGGGAAGCAATCAGCCACATCATTTT. The variable domain in full, completed from reference TRBV30 and TRBJ1-5, reads SQTIHQWPATLVQPVGSPLSLECTVEGTSNPNLYWYRQAAGRGLQLLFYSVGIGQISSEVPQNLSASRPQDRQFILSSKKLLLSDSGFYLCAWSVPLGSNQPHHFGDGTRLSIL.